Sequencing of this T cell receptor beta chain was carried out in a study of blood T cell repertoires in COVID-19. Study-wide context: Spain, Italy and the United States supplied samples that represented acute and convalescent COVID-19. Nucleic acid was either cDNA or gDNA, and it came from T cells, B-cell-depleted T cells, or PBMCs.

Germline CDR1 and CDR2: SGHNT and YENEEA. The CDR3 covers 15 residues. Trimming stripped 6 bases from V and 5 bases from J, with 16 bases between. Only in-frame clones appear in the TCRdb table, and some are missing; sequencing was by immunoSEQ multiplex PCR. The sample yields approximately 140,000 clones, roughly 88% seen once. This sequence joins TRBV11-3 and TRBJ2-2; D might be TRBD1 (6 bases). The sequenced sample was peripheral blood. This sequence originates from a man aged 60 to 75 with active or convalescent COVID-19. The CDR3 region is CASSLQGFVTGELFF. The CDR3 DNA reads TGTGCCAGCAGTCTACAGGGTTTCGTAACCGGGGAGCTGTTTTTT.